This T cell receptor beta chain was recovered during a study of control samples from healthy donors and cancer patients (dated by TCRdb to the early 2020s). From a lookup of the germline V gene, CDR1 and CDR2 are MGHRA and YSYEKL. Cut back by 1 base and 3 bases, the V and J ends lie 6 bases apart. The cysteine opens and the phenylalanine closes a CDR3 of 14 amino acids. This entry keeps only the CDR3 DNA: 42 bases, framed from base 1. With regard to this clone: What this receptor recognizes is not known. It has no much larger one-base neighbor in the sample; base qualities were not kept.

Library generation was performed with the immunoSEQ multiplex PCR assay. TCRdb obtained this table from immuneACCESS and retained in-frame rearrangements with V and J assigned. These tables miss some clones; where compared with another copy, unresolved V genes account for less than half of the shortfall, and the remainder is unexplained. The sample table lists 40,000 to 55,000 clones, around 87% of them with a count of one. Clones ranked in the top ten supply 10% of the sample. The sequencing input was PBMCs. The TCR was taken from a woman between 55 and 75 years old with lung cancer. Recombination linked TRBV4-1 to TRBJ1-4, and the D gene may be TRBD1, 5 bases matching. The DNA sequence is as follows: TGCGCCAGCAGCCAAGGAGGGGCTAATGAAAAACTGTTTTTT. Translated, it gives CASSQGGANEKLFF.